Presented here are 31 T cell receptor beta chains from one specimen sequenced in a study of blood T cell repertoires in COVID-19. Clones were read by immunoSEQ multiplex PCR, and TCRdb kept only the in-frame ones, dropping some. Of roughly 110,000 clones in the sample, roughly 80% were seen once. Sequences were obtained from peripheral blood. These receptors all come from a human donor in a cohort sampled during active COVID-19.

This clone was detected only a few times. Here the CDR3 DNA reads TGTGCCACCGCCCCGGGGGTGCTTTACGAGCAGTACTTC. It yields the protein CATAPGVLYEQYF. The rearrangement joins TRBV11-1 to TRBJ2-7; possible D gene TRBD2, 6 bases. Trimming took off 10 bases at V and 4 bases at J, with 17 bases between the two ends. The CDR3 has 13 residues. Germline CDR1 SGHAT, CDR2 FQDESV (reference sequence).

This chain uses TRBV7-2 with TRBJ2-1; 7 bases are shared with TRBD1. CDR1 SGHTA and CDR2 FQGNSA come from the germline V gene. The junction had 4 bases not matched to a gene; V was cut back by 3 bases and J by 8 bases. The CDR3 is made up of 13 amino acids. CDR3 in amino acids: CASSLGQFYEQFF. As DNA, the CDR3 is TGTGCCAGCAGCTTGGGACAGTTCTATGAGCAGTTCTTC.

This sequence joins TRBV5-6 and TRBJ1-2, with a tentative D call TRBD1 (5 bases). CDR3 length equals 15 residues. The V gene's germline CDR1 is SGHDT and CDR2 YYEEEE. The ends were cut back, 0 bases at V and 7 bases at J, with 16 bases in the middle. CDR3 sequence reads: CASSLVVGAGSGYTF. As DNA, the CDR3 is TGTGCCAGCAGCTTGGTTGTCGGGGCGGGAAGTGGCTACACCTTC.

As DNA, the CDR3 is TGTGCCTGGAGTAGAACAGGGGTCGGTGAAAAACTGTTTTTT. Residues: CAWSRTGVGEKLFF. The chain combines TRBV30 with TRBJ1-4, with 7 nucleotides matching TRBD1. With 2 bases clipped from V and 7 bases from J, the junction kept 7 bases outside the gene matches. Germline V gives CDR1 GTSNPN, CDR2 SVGIG (reference sequence). CDR3 length: 14 amino acids.

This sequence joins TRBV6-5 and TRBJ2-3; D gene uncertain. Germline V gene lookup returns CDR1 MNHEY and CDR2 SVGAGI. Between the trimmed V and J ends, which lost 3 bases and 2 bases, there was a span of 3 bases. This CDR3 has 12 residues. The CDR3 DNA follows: TGTGCCAGCAGTTATAACACAGATACGCAGTATTTT. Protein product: CASSYNTDTQYF.

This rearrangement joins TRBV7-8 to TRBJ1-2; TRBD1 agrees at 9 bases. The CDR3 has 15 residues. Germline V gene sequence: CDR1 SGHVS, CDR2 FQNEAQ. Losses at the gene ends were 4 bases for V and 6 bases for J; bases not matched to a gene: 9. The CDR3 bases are TGTGCCAGCAGCTCGGTTTCCACAGGGGGCGATGGCTACACCTTC. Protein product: CASSSVSTGGDGYTF. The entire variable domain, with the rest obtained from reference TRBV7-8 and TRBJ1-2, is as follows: GAGVSQSPRYKVAKRGQDVALRCDPISGHVSLFWYQQALGQGPEFLTYFQNEAQLDKSGLPSDRFFAERPEGSVSTLKIQRTQQEDSAVYLCASSSVSTGGDGYTFGSGTRLTVV.

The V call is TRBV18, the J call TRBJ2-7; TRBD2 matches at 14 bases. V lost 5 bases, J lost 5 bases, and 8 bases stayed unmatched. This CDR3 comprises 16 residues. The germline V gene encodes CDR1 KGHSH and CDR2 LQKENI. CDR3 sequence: CASSGGLAGASDEQYV. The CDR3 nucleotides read TGTGCCAGCTCAGGGGGACTAGCGGGAGCGTCCGACGAGCAGTACGTC.

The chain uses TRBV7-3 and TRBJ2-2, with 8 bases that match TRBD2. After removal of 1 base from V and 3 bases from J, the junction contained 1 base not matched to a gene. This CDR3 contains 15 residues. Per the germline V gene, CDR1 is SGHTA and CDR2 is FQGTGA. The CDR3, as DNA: TGTGCCAGCAGCTTAAACGGGAGGGACACCGGGGAGCTGTTTTTT. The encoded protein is CASSLNGRDTGELFF.

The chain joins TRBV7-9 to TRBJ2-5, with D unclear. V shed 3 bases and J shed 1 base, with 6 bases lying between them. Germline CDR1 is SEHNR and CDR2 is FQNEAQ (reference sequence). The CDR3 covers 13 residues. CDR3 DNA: TGTGCCAGCAGCTTCAGTGTCCAAGAGACCCAGTACTTC. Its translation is CASSFSVQETQYF.

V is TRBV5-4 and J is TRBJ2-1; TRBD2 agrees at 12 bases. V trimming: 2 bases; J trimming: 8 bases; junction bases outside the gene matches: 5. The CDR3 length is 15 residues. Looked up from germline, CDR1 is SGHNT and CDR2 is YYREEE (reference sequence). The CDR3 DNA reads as TGTGCCAGCAGCTTCCGACTAGCGGGAGCTGATGAGCAGTTCTTC. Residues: CASSFRLAGADEQFF.

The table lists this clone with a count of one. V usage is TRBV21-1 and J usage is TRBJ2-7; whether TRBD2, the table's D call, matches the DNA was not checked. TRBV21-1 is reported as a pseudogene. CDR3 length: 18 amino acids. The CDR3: CASSKDWGGDGQNYEQYV. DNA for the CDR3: TGTGCCAGCAGCAAAGATTGGGGGGGTGACGGACAAAACTACGAGCAGTACGTC.

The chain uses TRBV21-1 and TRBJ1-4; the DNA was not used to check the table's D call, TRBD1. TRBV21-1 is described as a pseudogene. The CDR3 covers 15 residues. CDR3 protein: CASSTHRPNNEKLFF. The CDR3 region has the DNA TGTGCCAGCAGCACCCACAGACCTAATAATGAAAAACTGTTTTTT.

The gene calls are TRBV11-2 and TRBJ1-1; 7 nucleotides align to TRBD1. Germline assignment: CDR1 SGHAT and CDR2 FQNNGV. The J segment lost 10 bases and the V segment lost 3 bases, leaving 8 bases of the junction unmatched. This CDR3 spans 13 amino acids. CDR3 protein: CASSFGRGDLAFF. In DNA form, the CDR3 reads TGTGCCAGCAGCTTCGGCAGGGGGGATTTAGCTTTCTTT.

The CDR3 sequence is CASSNGGRPSTNEKLFF. CDR3 bases: TGTGCCAGCAGCAACGGTGGCAGGCCCTCAACTAATGAAAAACTGTTTTTT. The chain couples TRBV21-1 to TRBJ1-4; the table gives TRBD1 as D, unverified against the DNA. TRBV21-1 constitutes a pseudogene. There are 17 residues in the CDR3.

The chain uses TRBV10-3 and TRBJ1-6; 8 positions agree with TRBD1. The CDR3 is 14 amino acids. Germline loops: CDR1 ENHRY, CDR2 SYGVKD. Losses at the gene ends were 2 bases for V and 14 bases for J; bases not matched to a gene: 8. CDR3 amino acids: CAISEEQGVKALHF. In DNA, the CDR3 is TGTGCCATCAGTGAGGAACAGGGGGTAAAGGCCCTCCACTTT.

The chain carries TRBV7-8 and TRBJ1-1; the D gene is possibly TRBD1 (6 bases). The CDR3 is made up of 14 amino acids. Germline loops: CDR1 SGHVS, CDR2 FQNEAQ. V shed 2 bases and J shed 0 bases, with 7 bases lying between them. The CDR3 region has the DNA TGTGCCAGCAGCTTAACAGGGTTGAACACTGAAGCTTTCTTT. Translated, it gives CASSLTGLNTEAFF.

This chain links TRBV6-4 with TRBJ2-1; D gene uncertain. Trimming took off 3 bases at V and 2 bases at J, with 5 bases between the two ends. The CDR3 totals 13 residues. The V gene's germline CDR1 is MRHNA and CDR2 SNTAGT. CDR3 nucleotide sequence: TGTGCCAGCAGTGATTATCCCTACAATGAGCAGTTCTTC. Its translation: CASSDYPYNEQFF.

The CDR3 DNA is TGTGCCAGTAGTATAAGACAGGGACAGCCCCAGCATTTT. Encoded protein: CASSIRQGQPQHF. The rearrangement links TRBV19 to TRBJ1-5; TRBD1 aligns across 7 bases. The germline V gene has CDR1 LNHDA and CDR2 SQIVND (reference sequence). With V trimmed by 2 bases and J by 7 bases, 2 bases remained unmatched. The CDR3 is 13 amino acids.

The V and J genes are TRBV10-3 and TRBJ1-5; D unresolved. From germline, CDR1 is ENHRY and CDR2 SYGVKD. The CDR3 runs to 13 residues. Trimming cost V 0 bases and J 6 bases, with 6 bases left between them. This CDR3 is CAISESISQPQHF. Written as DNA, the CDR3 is TGTGCCATCAGTGAGTCGATCAGTCAGCCCCAGCATTTT.

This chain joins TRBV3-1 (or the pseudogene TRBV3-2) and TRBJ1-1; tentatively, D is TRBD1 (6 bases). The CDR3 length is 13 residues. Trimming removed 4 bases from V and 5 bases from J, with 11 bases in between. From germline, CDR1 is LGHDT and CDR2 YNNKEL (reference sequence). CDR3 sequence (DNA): TGTGCCAGCAGCCGAACCCAGGGGACTGAAGCTTTCTTT. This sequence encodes CASSRTQGTEAFF.

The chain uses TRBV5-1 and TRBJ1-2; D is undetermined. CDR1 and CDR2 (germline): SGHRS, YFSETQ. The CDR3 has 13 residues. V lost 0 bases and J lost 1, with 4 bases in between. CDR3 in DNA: TGCGCCAGCAGCTTGGCTAGTAACTATGGCTACACCTTC. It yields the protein CASSLASNYGYTF.

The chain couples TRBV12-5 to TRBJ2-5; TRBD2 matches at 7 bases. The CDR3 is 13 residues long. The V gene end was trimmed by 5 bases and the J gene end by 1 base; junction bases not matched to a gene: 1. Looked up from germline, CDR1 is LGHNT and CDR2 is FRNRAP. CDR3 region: CASGPGGQETQYF. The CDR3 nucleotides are TGTGCTAGTGGTCCGGGGGGCCAAGAGACCCAGTACTTC.

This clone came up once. CDR3 amino acids: CASRRPSGMDYEQYF. The CDR3, as DNA: TGTGCCAGCAGACGACCGTCCGGGATGGACTACGAGCAGTACTTC. The V gene is TRBV28, the J gene TRBJ2-7, with D tentatively TRBD2 (5 bases). This CDR3 contains 15 residues. In germline, CDR1 is MDHEN, CDR2 SYDVKM. The V end lost 6 bases, the J end lost 3 bases, and 18 bases lay between the germline ends.

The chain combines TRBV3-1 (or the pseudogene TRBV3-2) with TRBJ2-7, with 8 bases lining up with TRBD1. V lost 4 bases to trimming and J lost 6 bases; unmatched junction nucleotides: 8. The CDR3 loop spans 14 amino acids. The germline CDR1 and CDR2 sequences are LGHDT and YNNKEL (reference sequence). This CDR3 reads CASSPMGQAGEQYV. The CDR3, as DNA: TGTGCCAGCAGCCCTATGGGACAGGCGGGCGAGCAGTACGTC.

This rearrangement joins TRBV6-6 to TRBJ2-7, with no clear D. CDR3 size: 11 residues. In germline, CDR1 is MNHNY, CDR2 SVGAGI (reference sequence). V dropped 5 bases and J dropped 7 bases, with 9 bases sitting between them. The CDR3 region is CASSPNIEQYF. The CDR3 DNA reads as TGTGCCAGCAGTCCAAACATTGAGCAGTACTTC.

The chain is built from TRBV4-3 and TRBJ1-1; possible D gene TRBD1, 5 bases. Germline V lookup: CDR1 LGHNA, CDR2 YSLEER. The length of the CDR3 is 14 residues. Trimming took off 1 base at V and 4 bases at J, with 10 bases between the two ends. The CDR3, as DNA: TGCGCCAGCAGCCAAGCAGGGTGGGGCACTGAAGCTTTCTTT. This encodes CASSQAGWGTEAFF.

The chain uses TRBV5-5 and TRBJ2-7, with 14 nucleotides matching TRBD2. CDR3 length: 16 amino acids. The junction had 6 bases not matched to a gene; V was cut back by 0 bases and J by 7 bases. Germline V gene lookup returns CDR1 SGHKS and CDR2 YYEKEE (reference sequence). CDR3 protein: CASSLAGLAGGREQYF. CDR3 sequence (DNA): TGTGCCAGCAGCTTGGCCGGACTAGCGGGAGGTAGGGAGCAGTACTTC.

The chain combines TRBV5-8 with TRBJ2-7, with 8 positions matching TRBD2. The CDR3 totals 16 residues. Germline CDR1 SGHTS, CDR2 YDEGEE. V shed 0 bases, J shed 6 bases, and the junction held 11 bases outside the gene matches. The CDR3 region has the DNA TGTGCCAGCAGCTTGGGAGGGGCTAGCGGGCTTTTCGAGCAGTACTTC. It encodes CASSLGGASGLFEQYF.

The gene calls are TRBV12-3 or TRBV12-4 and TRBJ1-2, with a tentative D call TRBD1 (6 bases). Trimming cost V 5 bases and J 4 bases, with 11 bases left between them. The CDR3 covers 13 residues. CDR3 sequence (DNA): TGTGCCAGCAGTCCAGGGGTGGGCTATGGCTACACCTTC. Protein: CASSPGVGYGYTF.

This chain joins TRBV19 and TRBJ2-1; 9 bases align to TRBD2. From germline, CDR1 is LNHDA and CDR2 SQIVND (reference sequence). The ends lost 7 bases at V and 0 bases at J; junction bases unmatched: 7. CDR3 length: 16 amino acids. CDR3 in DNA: TGTGCCAGTACGAAGCGGGAGGCAAACTCCTACAATGAGCAGTTCTTC. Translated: CASTKREANSYNEQFF. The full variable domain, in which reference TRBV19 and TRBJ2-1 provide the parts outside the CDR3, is DGGITQSPKYLFRKEGQNVTLSCEQNLNHDAMYWYRQDPGQGLRLIYYSQIVNDFQKGDIAEGYSVSREKKESFPLTVTSAQKNPTAFYLCASTKREANSYNEQFFGPGTRLTVL.

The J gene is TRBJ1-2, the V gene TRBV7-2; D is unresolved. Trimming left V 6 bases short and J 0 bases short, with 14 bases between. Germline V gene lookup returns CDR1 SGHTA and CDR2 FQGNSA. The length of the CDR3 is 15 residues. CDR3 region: CASRLGELTNYGYTF. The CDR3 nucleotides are TGTGCCAGCAGGTTGGGTGAACTAACTAACTATGGCTACACCTTC.